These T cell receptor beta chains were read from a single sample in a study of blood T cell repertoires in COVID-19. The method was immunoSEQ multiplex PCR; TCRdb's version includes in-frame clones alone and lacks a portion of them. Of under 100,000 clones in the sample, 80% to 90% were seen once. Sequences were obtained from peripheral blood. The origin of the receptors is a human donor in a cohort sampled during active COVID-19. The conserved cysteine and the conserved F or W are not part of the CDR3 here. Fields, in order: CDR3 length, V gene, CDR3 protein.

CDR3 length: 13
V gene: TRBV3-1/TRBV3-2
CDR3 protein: ASSADQGVGTEAF

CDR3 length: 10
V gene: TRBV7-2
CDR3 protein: ASSQKRGLGI

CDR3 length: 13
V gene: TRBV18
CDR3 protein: ASSPPKAPNTEAF

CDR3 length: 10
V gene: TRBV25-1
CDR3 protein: ASSDTGEGLF

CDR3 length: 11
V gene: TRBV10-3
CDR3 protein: AISPAGADTQY

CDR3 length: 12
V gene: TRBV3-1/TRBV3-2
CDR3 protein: ASSQEGQGARAF

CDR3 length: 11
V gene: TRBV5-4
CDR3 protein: ASSYDRNEKLF

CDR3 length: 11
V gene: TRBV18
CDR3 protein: ASSPTRNQPQH

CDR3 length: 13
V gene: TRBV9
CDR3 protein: ASSPRDSPGTEAF

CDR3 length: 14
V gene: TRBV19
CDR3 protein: ASSTPSRGSNQPQH

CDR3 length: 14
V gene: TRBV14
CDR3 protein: ASSQGLLRQGETQY

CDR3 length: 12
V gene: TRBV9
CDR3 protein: ASSARTGRETQY

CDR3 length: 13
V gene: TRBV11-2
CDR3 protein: ASSFLVGATGELF

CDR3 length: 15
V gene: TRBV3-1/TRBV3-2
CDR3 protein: ASSLRLAGTSTDTQY

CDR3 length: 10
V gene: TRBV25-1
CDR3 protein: ASSGAGAAQY

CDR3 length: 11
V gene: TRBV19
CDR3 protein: ASSDRFNEKLF

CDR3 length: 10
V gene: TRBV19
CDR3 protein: ASTAGNQPQH

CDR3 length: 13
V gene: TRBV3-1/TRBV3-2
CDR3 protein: ASSPMLGGNQPQH

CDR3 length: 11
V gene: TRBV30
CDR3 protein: ACQAGGDEKLF

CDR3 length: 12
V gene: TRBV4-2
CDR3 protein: ASSQNGQGYEQY

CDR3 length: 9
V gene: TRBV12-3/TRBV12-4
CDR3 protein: ASSIAAEAF

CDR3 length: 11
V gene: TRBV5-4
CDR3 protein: ARPRREEETQY

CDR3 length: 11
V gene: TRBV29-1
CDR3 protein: SVEMGGASFYT

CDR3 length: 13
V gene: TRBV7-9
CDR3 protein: ASSDLDRVGEKLF

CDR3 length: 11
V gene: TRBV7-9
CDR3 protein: ASRRQGGYGYT

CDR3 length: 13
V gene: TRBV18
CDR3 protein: ASSPGQTRPGELF

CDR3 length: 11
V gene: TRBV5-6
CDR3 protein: ASSFPQGTEAF

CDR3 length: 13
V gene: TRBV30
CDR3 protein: AWSRNQVLSEKLF

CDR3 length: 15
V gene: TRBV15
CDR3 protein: ATSRVSGGALYNEQF

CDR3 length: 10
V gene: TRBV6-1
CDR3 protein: ASSDRGRGYT

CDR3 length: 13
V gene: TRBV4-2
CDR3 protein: ASSQAGTGNEKLF

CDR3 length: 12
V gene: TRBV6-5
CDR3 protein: ASRGQGAFGEQF

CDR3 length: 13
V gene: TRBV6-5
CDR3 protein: APSQGGQGTEKLF

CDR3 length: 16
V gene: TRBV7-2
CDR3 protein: ASTSELAAGATNEKLF

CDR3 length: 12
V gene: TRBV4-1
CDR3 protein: ASSQERLMAEAF

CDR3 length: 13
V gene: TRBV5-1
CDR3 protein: ASRYGTGATGELF

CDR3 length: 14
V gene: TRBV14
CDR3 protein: ASSPALGGANTEAF

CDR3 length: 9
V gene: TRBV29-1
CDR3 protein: SERANTEAF

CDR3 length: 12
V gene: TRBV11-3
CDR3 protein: ASSKWTGSYEQY

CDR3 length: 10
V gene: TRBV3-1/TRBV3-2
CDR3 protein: ASSPSGHEQY

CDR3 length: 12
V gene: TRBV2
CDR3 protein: ASSNLGGNTEAF

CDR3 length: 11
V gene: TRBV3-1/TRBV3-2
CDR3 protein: ASSAQGNTEAF

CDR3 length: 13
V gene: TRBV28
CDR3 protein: ACQDRQGGSTEAF

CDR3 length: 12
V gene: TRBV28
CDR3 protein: ASRGGVLSYEQY

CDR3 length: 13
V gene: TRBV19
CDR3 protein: ASSIRGASTDTQY

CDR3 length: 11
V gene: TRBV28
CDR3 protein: ASSRGYDYGYT

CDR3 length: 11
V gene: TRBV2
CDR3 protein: AITSGGQETQY

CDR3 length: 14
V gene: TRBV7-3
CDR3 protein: ASSSNRGPSTDTQY

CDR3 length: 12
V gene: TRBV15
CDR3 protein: ATSTDRGHYGYT

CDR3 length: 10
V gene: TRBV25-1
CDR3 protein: ASSEYVRGQF

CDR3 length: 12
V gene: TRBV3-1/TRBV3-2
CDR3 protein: ASSQPGGGDEQF

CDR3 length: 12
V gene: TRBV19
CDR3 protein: ASSISVSNQPQH

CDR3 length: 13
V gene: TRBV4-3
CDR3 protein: ASSQDGGVQETQY

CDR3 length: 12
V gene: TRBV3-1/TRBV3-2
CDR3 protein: ASSSNSVRDTQY

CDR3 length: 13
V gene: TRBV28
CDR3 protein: ASSSPRAGGEKLF

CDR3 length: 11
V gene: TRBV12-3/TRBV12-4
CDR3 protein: ASTLQGGQPQH

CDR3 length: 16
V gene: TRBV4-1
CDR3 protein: ASSQGAFSGVSSYEQY

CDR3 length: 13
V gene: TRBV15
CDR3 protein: ATSRDRGSGNTIY